This T cell receptor (beta chain) was sequenced in a study of CD8 T cells in ankylosing spondylitis (TCRdb year 2017). In terms of the full investigation: To find TCR variants linked to disease, the study profiled T cell receptor beta repertoires in ankylosing spondylitis patients and healthy donors. The full study cohort was made up of about 25 ankylosing spondylitis patients and some 100 healthy donors. Peripheral blood was sampled, and synovial fluid was additionally collected from ankylosing spondylitis patients.

Study-wide conclusions, independent of this receptor: The disease-linked clones were reported as significantly enriched in matched synovial fluid samples from ankylosing spondylitis patients. The disease-linked clones had a CD8+ phenotype and were found at relatively low frequencies in peripheral blood. Some motif variants were previously reported in synovial fluid and blood of reactive arthritis patients, suggesting common disease-initiation mechanisms. Blood from ankylosing spondylitis patients appeared to be characterized by a TCR beta motif composed of eight or nine highly homologous amino acid variants.

Points on this clonotype: Its target antigen remains unknown. Base qualities were left out, and no much larger clone turns up one base away.

Trimming removed 2 bases from V and 4 bases from J; the gene matches leave 8 bases unexplained. From the germline V gene, CDR1 is ENHRY and CDR2 is SYGVKD. From the cysteine through the phenylalanine, the CDR3 covers 16 amino acids. Just the 48-base CDR3 DNA is kept, in frame starting at base 1. These reads were obtained on an Illumina HiSeq 2500. Quantitative 5'-RACE with molecular barcodes was used to prepare TCR beta libraries. Per the source publication's procedure: To identify disease-linked TCR variants, a new computational method was used, one built on a probabilistic model of VDJ rearrangement. TCRdb ran its own pipeline on the public reads, namely fastp trimming at Q25 and MiXCR clone calling, and kept in-frame beta chains. Rows matching on CDR3 protein sequence are summarized as one entry with the most common DNA and genes. The authors' filters were not applied to this entry. The sample table holds hundreds of thousands of distinct CDR3 sequences, of which about a quarter were seen once. Jointly, the top ten make up just over 6.5% of the sample.

The TCR comes from a male donor with ankylosing spondylitis or in good health (not recorded which). The rearrangement combines TRBV10-3 with TRBJ2-3, and TRBD2 aligns with 8 junction nucleotides. The material sequenced was blood, either unsorted or a sorted T cell fraction (not recorded which). The nucleotides read TGTGCCATCAGTGAGGGCGGGACTAGTCAATCAGATACGCAGTATTTT. It specifies CAISEGGTSQSDTQYF.